The rows below give T cell receptor beta chains drawn from one sample of a study of a mutant IDH1 vaccine in newly diagnosed glioma. The table came from immunoSEQ multiplex PCR; TCRdb's copy has only in-frame clones and leaves some out. The repertoire holds approximately 88,000 clones, with around 77% as singletons. The specimen comprised PBMCs, sampled from a glioma patient treated with radiotherapy, temozolomide or both. All receptors come from a man aged 40-49 years with glioma. The CDR3 runs from the conserved cysteine through the conserved F or W. The D gene is left open where the match is weak. The size field is filled for only some rows; it gives once, few, many or a size class.

clone size,V gene,D gene,J gene,CDR3 DNA,CDR3 protein
-,TRBV6-5,TRBD1,TRBJ1-1,TGTGCCAGCAGGAGACGACAGGGGGCGGCTTTCTTT,CASRRRQGAAFF
-,TRBV18,-,TRBJ2-2,TGTGCCAGCTCATCGACTAGTAGCGCCGGGGAGCTGTTTTTT,CASSSTSSAGELFF
-,TRBV4-3,-,TRBJ2-2,TGCGCCAGCAGCACCCGACTAGGGGGCACCGGGGAGCTGTTTTTT,CASSTRLGGTGELFF
-,TRBV10-3,TRBD1,TRBJ1-1,TGTGCCATCACCCCGCTTGGACAGGGGACGGGTAAAACTGAAGCTTTCTTT,CAITPLGQGTGKTEAFF
-,TRBV10-3,TRBD1,TRBJ1-1,TGTGCCATCAGGGGACAGGACACTGAAGCTTTCTTT,CAIRGQDTEAFF
-,TRBV2,-,TRBJ1-1,TGTGCCAGCATGGAAAGGGGTGGAAGAAACACTGAAGCTTTCTTT,CASMERGGRNTEAFF
-,TRBV6-5,-,TRBJ1-5,TGTGCCAGCAGTTCCGGGGCGAGCAATCAGCCCCAGCATTTT,CASSSGASNQPQHF
-,TRBV10-3,TRBD1,TRBJ2-7,TGTGCCGCCAGGGACAGGTTAGCCTACGAGCAGTACTTC,CAARDRLAYEQYF
-,TRBV28,-,TRBJ2-5,TGTGCCAGCAGCGTAACAGGTGCGGAGCAAGAGACCCAGTACTTC,CASSVTGAEQETQYF
-,TRBV10-2,TRBD2,TRBJ2-7,TGCGCCAGCAGTGATACGGCGGGGGGGTCGTACGAGCAGTACTTC,CASSDTAGGSYEQYF
-,TRBV6-5,-,TRBJ1-4,TGTGCCAGCAGTGCCGGGACGGCAAATGAAAAACTGTTTTTT,CASSAGTANEKLFF
-,TRBV30,TRBD1,TRBJ2-2,TGTGCCTGGAGTGGGTTATTTGGGGACAGGGTGGCGAACACCGGGGAGCTGTTTTTT,CAWSGLFGDRVANTGELFF
-,TRBV5-6,-,TRBJ1-6,TGTGCCAGCAGCGAGGACACAAATTCACCCCTCCACTTT,CASSEDTNSPLHF
-,TRBV7-6,-,TRBJ1-1,TGTGCCAGCAGCTTGGGGAGAAGTGAAGCTTTCTTT,CASSLGRSEAFF
-,TRBV10-3,-,TRBJ2-2,TGTGCCATCAGCCCCTTAGGAGGGGAGCTGTTTTTT,CAISPLGGELFF
-,TRBV5-1,TRBD1,TRBJ2-3,TGCGCCAGCATTGCCGGGACAGGGAGGCCAGATACGCAGTATTTT,CASIAGTGRPDTQYF
-,TRBV15,-,TRBJ2-7,TGTGCCACCAGCGTCGGGGGGCGAATATTACGCGAGCAGTACTTC,CATSVGGRILREQYF
-,TRBV15,-,TRBJ2-7,TGTGCCACCAGCAGAGCCGACGGCGGCTACGAGCAGTACTTC,CATSRADGGYEQYF
-,TRBV6-6,-,TRBJ2-5,TGTGCCAGCAGTAAAAGGGGGTCATCAAGGGAGACCCAGTACTTC,CASSKRGSSRETQYF
-,TRBV7-2,TRBD1,TRBJ2-2,TGTGCCAGCAGTTTAGGACAGGGAACAAGCGGGGAGCTGTTTTTT,CASSLGQGTSGELFF
-,TRBV29-1,-,TRBJ2-7,TGCAGCGTTGAAGATGCCTGGGACGAGCAGTACTTC,CSVEDAWDEQYF
-,TRBV28,-,TRBJ2-5,TGTGCCAGCAGTTTGGAGGCAGGAAAGTACCAAGAGACCCAGTACTTC,CASSLEAGKYQETQYF
-,TRBV11-1,-,TRBJ2-5,TGTGCCAGCAGCTTAGCCACTACCGGGACCCAGTACTTC,CASSLATTGTQYF
-,TRBV4-3,TRBD1,TRBJ2-3,TGCGCCAGCAGCCAAGATAGACCGACAGGGCCGAGCACAGATACGCAGTATTTT,CASSQDRPTGPSTDTQYF
-,TRBV27,-,TRBJ1-3,TGTGCCAGCTGGACTTACCCTGGAAACACCATATATTTT,CASWTYPGNTIYF
-,TRBV6-1,-,TRBJ2-3,TGTGCCAGCAGTCCCCGGGGCCCAGATACGCAGTATTTT,CASSPRGPDTQYF
-,TRBV19,-,TRBJ1-6,TGTGCCAGCGGCCTCCGGGACCCTTTTTCACCCCTCCACTTT,CASGLRDPFSPLHF
-,TRBV9,-,TRBJ1-1,TGTGCCAGCAGCGTCCTCCCCGTAGGGACTGAAGCTTTCTTT,CASSVLPVGTEAFF
few,TRBV5-1,TRBD2,TRBJ2-3,TGCGCCAGCAGCTCGGGCAGCGGGAGGGGGGCAGATACGCAGTATTTT,CASSSGSGRGADTQYF
-,TRBV4-3,-,TRBJ2-7,TGCGCCAGCAGCCAAGATCGGGGGCCCTACGAGCAGTACTTC,CASSQDRGPYEQYF
-,TRBV7-2,-,TRBJ1-2,TGTGCCAGCAGCTTAGCAGGGTATGGCTACACCTTC,CASSLAGYGYTF
-,TRBV13,-,TRBJ2-7,TGTGCCAGCAGCTTACTGAACTACGAGCAGTACTTC,CASSLLNYEQYF
-,TRBV4-3,TRBD1,TRBJ2-7,TGCGCCAGCAGCCAAGAAGCAGGACAGGGATCCTACGAGCAGTACTTC,CASSQEAGQGSYEQYF
few,TRBV4-3,-,TRBJ1-5,TGCGCCAGCAGCCAAGAAAGGGTACGGGGTCAGCCCCAGCATTTT,CASSQERVRGQPQHF
-,TRBV5-1,-,TRBJ2-3,TGCGCCAGCAGCTTGGAATTTCAGGGGCAAACTAGCACAGATACGCAGTATTTT,CASSLEFQGQTSTDTQYF
-,TRBV28,-,TRBJ1-1,TGTGCCAGCAGTTTTCCCCCGGACACTGAAGCTTTCTTT,CASSFPPDTEAFF
-,TRBV28,-,TRBJ2-1,TGTGCCAGCAGTTTAGGGGGTAGAGAGGCTGAGCAGTTCTTC,CASSLGGREAEQFF
-,TRBV27,-,TRBJ2-1,TGTGCCAGCAGTTTCGGGAACAATGAGCAGTTCTTC,CASSFGNNEQFF
-,TRBV25-1,-,TRBJ2-5,TGTGCCAGCAGTGCCTCCGGGACCGGGGCGGGGACCCAGTACTTC,CASSASGTGAGTQYF
-,TRBV5-1,TRBD2,TRBJ2-1,TGCGCCAGCAGCCTCGTGACTAGCGGGGGACATTACAATGAGCAGTTCTTC,CASSLVTSGGHYNEQFF
once,TRBV5-1,TRBD1,TRBJ1-3,TGCGCCAGCAGCGTGGACAGGGGACTCGGAAACACCATATATTTT,CASSVDRGLGNTIYF
-,TRBV4-3,-,TRBJ1-2,TGCGCCAGCAGCCAAGAACAAGGGGTCCTCTATGGCTACACCTTC,CASSQEQGVLYGYTF
once,TRBV7-2,TRBD2,TRBJ2-7,TGTGCCAGCAGCTTAGGTCTAGCGGGAGGCGACGAGCAGTACTTC,CASSLGLAGGDEQYF
-,TRBV4-3,TRBD2,TRBJ2-3,TGCGCCAGCAGCCACGCCCGGGGGGAGTTGGTTCTAGATACGCAGTATTTT,CASSHARGELVLDTQYF
-,TRBV30,-,TRBJ1-1,TGTGCCTGGGAAAGAGGCGGGAACACTGAAGCTTTCTTT,CAWERGGNTEAFF
-,TRBV16,-,TRBJ1-1,TGTGCCAGCAGCCAACCGGGGAGAAGGACTGAAGCTTTCTTT,CASSQPGRRTEAFF
-,TRBV7-2,TRBD2,TRBJ2-5,TGTGCCAGCAGCTTATCTAGCGGGGGGTACCAAGAGACCCAGTACTTC,CASSLSSGGYQETQYF
-,TRBV19,-,TRBJ1-1,TGTGCCAGTAGTATGGGGCTAAACACTGAAGCTTTCTTT,CASSMGLNTEAFF
-,TRBV5-4,-,TRBJ2-5,TGTGCCAGCAGCTTGGGCCTGCGGGGCGACCAAGAGACCCAGTACTTC,CASSLGLRGDQETQYF
-,TRBV6-5,-,TRBJ2-7,TGTGCCAGCCGTTACTCGAGGTCTTTTCGAACCGAGCAGTACTTC,CASRYSRSFRTEQYF
-,TRBV19,TRBD1,TRBJ1-5,TGTGCCAGTAGGGTCTCGGACAGGATTAGCAATCAGCCCCAGCATTTT,CASRVSDRISNQPQHF
-,TRBV15,-,TRBJ2-5,TGTGCCACCAGCACCTGGGACGGCCAAGAGACCCAGTACTTC,CATSTWDGQETQYF
-,TRBV6-5,-,TRBJ1-2,TGTGCCAGCAGACAGTTCTATGGCTACACCTTC,CASRQFYGYTF